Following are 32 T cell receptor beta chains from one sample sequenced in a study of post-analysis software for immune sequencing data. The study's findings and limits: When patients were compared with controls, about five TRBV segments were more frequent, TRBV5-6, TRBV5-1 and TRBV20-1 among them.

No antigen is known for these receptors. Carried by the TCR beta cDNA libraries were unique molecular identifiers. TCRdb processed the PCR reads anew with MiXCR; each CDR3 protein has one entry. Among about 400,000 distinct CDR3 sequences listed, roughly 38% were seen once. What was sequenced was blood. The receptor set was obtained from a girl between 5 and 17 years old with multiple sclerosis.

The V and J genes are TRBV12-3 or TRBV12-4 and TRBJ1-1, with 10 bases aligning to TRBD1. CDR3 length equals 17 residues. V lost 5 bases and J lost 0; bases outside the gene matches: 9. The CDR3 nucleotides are TGTGCCAGCAGTCCCGGGACAGGGGATCCAATGAACACTGAAGCTTTCTTT. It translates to CASSPGTGDPMNTEAFF.

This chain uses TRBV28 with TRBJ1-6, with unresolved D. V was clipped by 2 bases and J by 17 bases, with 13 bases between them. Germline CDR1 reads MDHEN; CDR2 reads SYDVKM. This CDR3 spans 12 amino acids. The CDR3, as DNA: TGTGCCAGCAGTTTACCGGGGTCTCGCGTCCACTTT. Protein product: CASSLPGSRVHF.

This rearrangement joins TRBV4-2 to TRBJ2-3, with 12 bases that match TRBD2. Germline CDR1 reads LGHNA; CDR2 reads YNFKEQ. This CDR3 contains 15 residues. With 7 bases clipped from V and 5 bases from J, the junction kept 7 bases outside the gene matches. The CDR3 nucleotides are TGTGCCAGCACCCCAGGACTAGCGGGGAGAGATACGCAGTATTTT. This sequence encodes CASTPGLAGRDTQYF.

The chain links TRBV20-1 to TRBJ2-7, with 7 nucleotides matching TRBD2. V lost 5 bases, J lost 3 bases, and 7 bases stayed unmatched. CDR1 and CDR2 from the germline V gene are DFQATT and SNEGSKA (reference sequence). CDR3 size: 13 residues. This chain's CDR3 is CSAPPRDYYEQYF. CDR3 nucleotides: TGCAGTGCTCCCCCAAGGGACTACTACGAGCAGTACTTC.

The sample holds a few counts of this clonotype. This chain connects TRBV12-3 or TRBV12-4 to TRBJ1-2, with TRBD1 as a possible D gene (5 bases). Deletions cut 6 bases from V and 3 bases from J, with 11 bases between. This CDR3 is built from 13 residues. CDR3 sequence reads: CASRPGGYYGYTF. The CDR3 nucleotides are TGTGCCAGCAGGCCTGGGGGTTACTATGGCTACACCTTC.

CDR3 region: CASSLGDGPYGYTF. The CDR3 region has the DNA TGTGCCAGCAGCTTAGGAGACGGACCATATGGCTACACCTTC. This chain links TRBV5-5 with TRBJ1-2; unclear D gene. The CDR3 runs 14 residues. V lost 2 bases, J lost 5 bases, and 13 bases lay in between. Germline CDR1 SGHKS, CDR2 YYEKEE (reference sequence).

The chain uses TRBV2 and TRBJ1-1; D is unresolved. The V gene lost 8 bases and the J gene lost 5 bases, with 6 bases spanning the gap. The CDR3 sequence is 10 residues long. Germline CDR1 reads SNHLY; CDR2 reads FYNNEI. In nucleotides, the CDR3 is TGTGCCAGCCGGAGGACTGAAGCTTTCTTT. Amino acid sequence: CASRRTEAFF.

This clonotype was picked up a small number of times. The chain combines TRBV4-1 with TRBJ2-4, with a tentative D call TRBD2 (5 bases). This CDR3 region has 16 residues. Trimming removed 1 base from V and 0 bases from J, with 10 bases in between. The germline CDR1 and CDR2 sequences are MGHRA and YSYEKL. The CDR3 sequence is CASSQGVGEAKNIQYF. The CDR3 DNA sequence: TGCGCCAGCAGCCAAGGGGTCGGGGAAGCCAAAAACATTCAGTACTTC.

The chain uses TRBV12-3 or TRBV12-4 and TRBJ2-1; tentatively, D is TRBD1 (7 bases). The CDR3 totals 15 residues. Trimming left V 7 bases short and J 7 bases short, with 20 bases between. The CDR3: CASTGPRGVVNEQFF. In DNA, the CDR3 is TGTGCCAGCACGGGACCCAGGGGGGTTGTGAATGAGCAGTTCTTC.

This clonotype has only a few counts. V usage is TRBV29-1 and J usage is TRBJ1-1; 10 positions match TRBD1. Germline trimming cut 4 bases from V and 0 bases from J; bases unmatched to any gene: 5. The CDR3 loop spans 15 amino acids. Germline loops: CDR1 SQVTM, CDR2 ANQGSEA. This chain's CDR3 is CSVGQGASMNTEAFF. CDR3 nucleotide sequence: TGCAGCGTTGGACAGGGGGCATCAATGAACACTGAAGCTTTCTTT.

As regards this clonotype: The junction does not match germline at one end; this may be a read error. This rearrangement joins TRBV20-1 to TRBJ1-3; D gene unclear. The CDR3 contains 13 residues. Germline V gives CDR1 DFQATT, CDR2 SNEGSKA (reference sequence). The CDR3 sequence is CSARGGGRNTIYF. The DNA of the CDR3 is TGCAGTGCTAGAGGTGGAGGGAGAAATACCATATATTTT.

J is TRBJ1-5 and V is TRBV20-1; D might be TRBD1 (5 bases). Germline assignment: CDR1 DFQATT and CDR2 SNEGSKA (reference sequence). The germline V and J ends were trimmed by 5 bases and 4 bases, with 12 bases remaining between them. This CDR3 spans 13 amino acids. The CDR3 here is CSAPLGGNQPQHF. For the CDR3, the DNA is TGCAGTGCTCCACTCGGGGGAAATCAGCCCCAGCATTTT.

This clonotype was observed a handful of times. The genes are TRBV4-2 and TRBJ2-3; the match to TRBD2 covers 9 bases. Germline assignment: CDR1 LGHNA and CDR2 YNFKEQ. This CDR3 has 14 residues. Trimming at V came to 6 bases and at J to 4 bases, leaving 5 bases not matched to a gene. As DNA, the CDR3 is TGTGCCAGCAGATCGAGCGGGGGGTCAGATACGCAGTATTTT. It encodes CASRSSGGSDTQYF.

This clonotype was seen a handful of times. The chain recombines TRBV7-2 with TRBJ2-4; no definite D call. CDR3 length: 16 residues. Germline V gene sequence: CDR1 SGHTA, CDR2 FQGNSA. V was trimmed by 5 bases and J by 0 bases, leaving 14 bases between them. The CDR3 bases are TGTGCCAGCAGCCCCAAAGGACGGGTAGCCAAAAACATTCAGTACTTC. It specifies CASSPKGRVAKNIQYF.

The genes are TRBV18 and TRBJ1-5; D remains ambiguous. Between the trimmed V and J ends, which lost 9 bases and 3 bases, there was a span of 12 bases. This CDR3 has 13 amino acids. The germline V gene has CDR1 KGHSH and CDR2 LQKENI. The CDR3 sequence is CASSRATNQPQHF. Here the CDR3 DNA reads TGTGCCAGTTCCCGGGCCACCAATCAGCCCCAGCATTTT.

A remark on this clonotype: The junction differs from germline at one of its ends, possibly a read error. In DNA form, the CDR3 reads TGTGCCATCAGTGACCGCACAGATGCGCAGTATTTT. Amino acid sequence: CAISDRTDAQYF. The gene calls are TRBV10-3 and TRBJ2-3, with unresolved D. This CDR3 region has 12 residues. Germline loops: CDR1 ENHRY, CDR2 SYGVKD.

The CDR3 DNA is TGTGCCAGCAGCTTATCTGTGGGGCTTAAGGGATACGAGCAGTACTTC. Its translation is CASSLSVGLKGYEQYF. The rearrangement uses TRBV7-9 and TRBJ2-7; a possible D gene is TRBD1 (5 bases). Germline CDR1 reads SEHNR; CDR2 reads FQNEAQ (reference sequence). The CDR3 sequence is 16 residues long. The germline V and J ends were trimmed by 2 bases and 4 bases, with 18 bases remaining between them.

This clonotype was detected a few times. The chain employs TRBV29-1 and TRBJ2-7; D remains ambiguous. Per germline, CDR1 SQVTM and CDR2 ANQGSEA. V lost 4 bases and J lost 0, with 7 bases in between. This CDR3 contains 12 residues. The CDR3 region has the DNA TGCAGCGTTGGACGGAACTCCTACGAGCAGTACTTC. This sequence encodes CSVGRNSYEQYF.

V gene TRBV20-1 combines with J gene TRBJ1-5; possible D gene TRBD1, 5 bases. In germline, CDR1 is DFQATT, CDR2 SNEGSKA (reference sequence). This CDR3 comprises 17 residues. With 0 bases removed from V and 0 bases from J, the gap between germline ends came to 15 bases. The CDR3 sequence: CSARDYLGHLSNQPQHF. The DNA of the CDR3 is TGCAGTGCTAGAGATTATCTCGGACACCTTAGCAATCAGCCCCAGCATTTT.

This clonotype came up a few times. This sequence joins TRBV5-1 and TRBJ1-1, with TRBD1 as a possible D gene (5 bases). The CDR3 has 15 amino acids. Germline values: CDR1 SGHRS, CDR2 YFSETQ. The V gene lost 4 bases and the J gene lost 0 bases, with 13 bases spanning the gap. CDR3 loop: CASSNKGRLNTEAFF. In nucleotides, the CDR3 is TGCGCCAGCAGCAATAAGGGACGGCTGAACACTGAAGCTTTCTTT.

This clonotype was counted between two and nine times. CDR3 sequence reads: CASSPRDSKWEQFF. The CDR3 nucleotides are TGTGCCAGCAGCCCTCGGGACTCTAAATGGGAGCAGTTCTTC. The chain joins TRBV7-9 to TRBJ2-1, with a tentative D call TRBD2 (6 bases). The CDR3 is 14 residues long. The germline CDR1 and CDR2 sequences are SEHNR and FQNEAQ (reference sequence). With 5 bases removed from V and 10 bases from J, the gap between germline ends came to 18 bases.

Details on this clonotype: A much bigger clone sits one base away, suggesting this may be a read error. CDR3 coding DNA: TGCGCCAGCAGCCAAGATATGAGGGTCGGCAGGCAGTACTTC. Its protein product is CASSQDMRVGRQYF. This chain joins TRBV4-3 and TRBJ2-7; tentatively, D is TRBD2 (5 bases). This CDR3 is 14 amino acids long. CDR1 LGHNA and CDR2 YSLEER come from the germline V gene. V was shortened by 0 bases and J by 9 bases, with 15 bases between the two germline ends.

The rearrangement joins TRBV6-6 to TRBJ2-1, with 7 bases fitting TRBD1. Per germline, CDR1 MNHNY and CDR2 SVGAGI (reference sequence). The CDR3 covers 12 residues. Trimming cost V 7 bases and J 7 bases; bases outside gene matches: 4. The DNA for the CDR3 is TGTGCCAGCAACCCGACAGGGAATGAGCAGTTCTTC. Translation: CASNPTGNEQFF.

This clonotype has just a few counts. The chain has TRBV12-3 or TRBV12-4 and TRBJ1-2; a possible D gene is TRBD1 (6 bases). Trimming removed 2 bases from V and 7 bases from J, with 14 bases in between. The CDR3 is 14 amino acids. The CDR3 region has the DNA TGTGCCAGCAGTTTAATTGTAGGGGGGGCTGGCTACACCTTC. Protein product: CASSLIVGGAGYTF.

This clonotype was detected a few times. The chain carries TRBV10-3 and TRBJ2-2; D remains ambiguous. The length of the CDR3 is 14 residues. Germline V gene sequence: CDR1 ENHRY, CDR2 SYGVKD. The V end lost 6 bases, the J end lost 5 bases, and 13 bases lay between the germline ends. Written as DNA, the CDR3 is TGTGCCATCAGCCCCGCTCCGGAGACCGGGGAGCTGTTTTTT. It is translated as CAISPAPETGELFF.

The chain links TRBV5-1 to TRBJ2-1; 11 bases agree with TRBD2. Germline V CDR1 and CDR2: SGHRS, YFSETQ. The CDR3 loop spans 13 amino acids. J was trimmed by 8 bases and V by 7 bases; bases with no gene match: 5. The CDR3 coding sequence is TGCGCCAGCGGCCTAGCGGGGGGTCATGAGCAGTTCTTC. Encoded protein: CASGLAGGHEQFF.

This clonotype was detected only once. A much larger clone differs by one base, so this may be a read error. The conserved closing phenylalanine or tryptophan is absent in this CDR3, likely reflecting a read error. The CDR3 nucleotides are TGCGCCAGCAGCATAGCGGGGACAGGGGCTAACGTCTACGAGCAGTACTTA. This codes for CASSIAGTGANVYEQYL. V is TRBV5-1 and J is TRBJ2-7; 10 nucleotides match TRBD1. The V gene end was trimmed by 4 bases and the J gene end by 3 bases; junction bases not matched to a gene: 13. Germline lookup yields CDR1 SGHRS and CDR2 YFSETQ. This CDR3 has 17 amino acids.

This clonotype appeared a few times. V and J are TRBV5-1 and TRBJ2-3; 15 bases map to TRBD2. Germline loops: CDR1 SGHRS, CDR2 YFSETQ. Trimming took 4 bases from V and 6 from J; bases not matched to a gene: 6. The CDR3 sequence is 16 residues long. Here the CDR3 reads CASSIAGTSGGDTQYF. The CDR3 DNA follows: TGCGCCAGCAGCATCGCCGGGACTAGCGGGGGGGATACGCAGTATTTT.

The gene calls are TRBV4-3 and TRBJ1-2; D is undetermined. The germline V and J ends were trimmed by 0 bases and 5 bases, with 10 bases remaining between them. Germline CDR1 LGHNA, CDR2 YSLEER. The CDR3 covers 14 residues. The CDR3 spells CASSQEGGDYGYTF. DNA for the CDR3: TGCGCCAGCAGCCAAGAGGGTGGGGATTATGGCTACACCTTC.

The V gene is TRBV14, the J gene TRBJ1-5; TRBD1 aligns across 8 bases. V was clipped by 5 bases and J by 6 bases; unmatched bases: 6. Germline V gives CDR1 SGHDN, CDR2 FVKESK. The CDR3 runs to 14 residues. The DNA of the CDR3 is TGTGCCAGCAGCGAGACAGGGGCACGTCAGCCCCAGCATTTT. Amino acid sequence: CASSETGARQPQHF.

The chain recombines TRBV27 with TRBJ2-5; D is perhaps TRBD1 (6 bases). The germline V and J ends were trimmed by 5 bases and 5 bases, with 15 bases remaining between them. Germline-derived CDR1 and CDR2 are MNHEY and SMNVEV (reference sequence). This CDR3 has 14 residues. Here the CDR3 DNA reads TGTGCCAGCAGTCACACCGGGACACCGGAGACCCAGTACTTC. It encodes CASSHTGTPETQYF.

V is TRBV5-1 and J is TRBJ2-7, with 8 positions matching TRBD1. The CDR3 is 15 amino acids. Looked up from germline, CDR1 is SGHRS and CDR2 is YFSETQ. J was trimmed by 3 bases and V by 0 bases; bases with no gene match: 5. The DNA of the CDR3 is TGCGCCAGCAGCTTGGCAGTCGACAGGGGCTACGAGCAGTACTTC. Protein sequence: CASSLAVDRGYEQYF.